The T cell receptor (beta chain) described here comes from a study of blood T cells in healthy people across ages (dated by TCRdb to about 2015). In terms of the full investigation: In model experiments, roughly one uniquely barcoded TCR beta cDNA molecule per two T cells was captured by template switching. To track age-related changes in TCR beta repertoire diversity, the study relied on deep sequencing normalized with unique cDNA molecular identifiers. Four age groups were formed from the donors: young (average roughly 15 years), middle-aged (around 39), aged (62) and long-lived (82). To avoid experimental bias, donors of different ages were randomly spread across the sequencing lanes. Using the same blood draw, the study looked at two additional independent replicas of 1 million unique cDNA reads for two donors, one aged 18 to 30 and the other aged 80 or older.

In the case of this clonotype: The antigen it recognizes is unknown. Base-call qualities are not available, and no considerably larger clone is one nucleotide away.

After removal of 6 bases from V and 9 bases from J, the junction retains 9 bases not matched to a gene. Per the germline V gene, SNHLY is the CDR1 and FYNNEI is the CDR2. CDR3 length: 13 amino acids, cysteine to phenylalanine. Only the CDR3 DNA is retained, 39 bases long and in frame from the first base. The research as a whole found: Compared with the aged group, the long-lived group had more naive CD4+ T cells, fewer expanded clones and increased TCR diversity, suggesting age selection. Conclusive comparison of naive and antigen-experienced compartments was prevented by the profiling of bulk unsorted PBMCs. The CMV infection status of donors was not known, potentially confounding age-related changes in expanded clonotypes. The percentage of naive T cells measured by flow cytometry correlated strongly with observed TCR beta diversity. Total diversity estimates from one million sequenced T cells were considered lower bounds and underestimates. Observed TCR beta diversity per million T cells fell roughly linearly with age, and a significant reduction was already apparent by age approximately 41.

Receptor libraries were prepared by 5' RACE. TCRdb names Illumina HiSeq 2500 as the instrument used. The second PCR ran for about 6 to 12 cycles and used a J-beta primer mix along with a sample-barcoded 5' primer. A unique molecular identifier was introduced onto each TCR beta cDNA molecule by a template-switch 5' adaptor carrying 12 random nucleotides. Each sample yielded at least 2.5 million CDR3-containing paired-end reads. First-strand cDNA was synthesized from all RNA with the Mint cDNA synthesis kit, primed by a TRBC-specific oligonucleotide. All cDNA was treated with uracil-DNA glycosylase and then went through a first 18-cycle PCR with the universal primers M1SS and BC2_uni_R. Regarding the original processing steps: Normalization of each sample was performed by random selection of 1 million high-quality reads, each carrying a distinct molecular identifier. Instead of being binned into consensus sequences, reads that shared molecular identifiers were thrown out. MiTCR, set to a Q25 quality threshold and the strictest error-elimination algorithm, was used for CDR3 identification, clonotype clustering and error correction. A nonparametric unseen species model with Euler transformation was used to estimate lower-bound total TCR beta diversity. The public reads were reprocessed in TCRdb via fastp at Q25 and MiXCR, keeping in-frame beta chains. Duplicate CDR3 protein sequences are folded into a single record with the most common DNA and genes. The V and J calls follow TCRdb's processing rather than the paper's. This sample is represented by 650,000 to 900,000 distinct CDR3 sequences; approximately 59% of them were singletons. The leading ten clones occupy around a quarter of the sample.

Donors were 39 systemically healthy Caucasian individuals from Russia aged roughly 6 to 90 years. About 10 milliliters of peripheral blood were collected from each donor into EDTA-treated Vacutainer tubes. PBMCs were isolated by Ficoll-Paque density-gradient centrifugation, with at least 7 million obtained per sample. Total RNA, at least 5 micrograms per sample, was extracted from PBMCs with Trizol reagent. Naive CD45RAhigh/CD27high T cell percentages were measured by flow cytometry on a PBMC aliquot from every donor. This clonotype was sampled from a man aged 30 to 39 in good health. Sequenced: blood. The sequence is built from TRBV2 and TRBJ2-3, with 7 junctional bases fitting TRBD2. In nucleotide form, the sequence is TGTGCCAGCAGCGACTCGGGGGGAAAGACGCAGTATTTT. Protein translation: CASSDSGGKTQYF.